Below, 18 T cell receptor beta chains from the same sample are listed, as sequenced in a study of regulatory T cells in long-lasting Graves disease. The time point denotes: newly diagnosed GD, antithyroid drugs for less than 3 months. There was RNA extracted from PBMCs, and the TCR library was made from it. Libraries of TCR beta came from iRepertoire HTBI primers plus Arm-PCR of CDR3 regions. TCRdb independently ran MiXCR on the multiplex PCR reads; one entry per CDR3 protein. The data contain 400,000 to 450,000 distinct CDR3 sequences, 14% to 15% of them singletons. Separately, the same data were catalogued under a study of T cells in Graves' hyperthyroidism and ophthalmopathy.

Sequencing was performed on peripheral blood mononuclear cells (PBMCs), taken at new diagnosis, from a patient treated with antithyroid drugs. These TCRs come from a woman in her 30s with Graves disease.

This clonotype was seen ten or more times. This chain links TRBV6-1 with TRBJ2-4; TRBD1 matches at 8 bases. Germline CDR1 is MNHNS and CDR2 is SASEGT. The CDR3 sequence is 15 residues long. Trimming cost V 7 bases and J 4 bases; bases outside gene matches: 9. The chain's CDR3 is CASISGGLAKNIQYF. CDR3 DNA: TGTGCCAGCATATCAGGGGGCCTCGCGAAAAACATTCAGTACTTC.

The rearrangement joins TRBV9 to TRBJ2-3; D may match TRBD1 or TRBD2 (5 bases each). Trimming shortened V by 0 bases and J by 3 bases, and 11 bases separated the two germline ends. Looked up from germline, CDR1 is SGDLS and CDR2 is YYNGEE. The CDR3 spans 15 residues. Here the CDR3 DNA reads TGTGCCAGCAGCGTAGTAGGGGAGTGGACAGATACGCAGTATTTT. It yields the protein CASSVVGEWTDTQYF. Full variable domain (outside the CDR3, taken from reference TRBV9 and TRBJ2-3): DSGVTQTPKHLITATGQRVTLRCSPRSGDLSVYWYQQSLDQGLQFLIQYYNGEERAKGNILERFSAQQFPDLHSELNLSSLELGDSALYFCASSVVGEWTDTQYFGPGTRLTVL.

The CDR3 spells CASRRGQGYNEQFF. Here the CDR3 DNA reads TGTGCCAGCAGGCGAGGGCAGGGCTACAATGAGCAGTTCTTC. This sequence joins TRBV27 and TRBJ2-1; D is perhaps TRBD1 or TRBD2 (5 bases each). Germline lookup yields CDR1 MNHEY and CDR2 SMNVEV (reference sequence). Trimming cost V 6 bases and J 3 bases, with 12 bases left between them. The CDR3 consists of 14 residues.

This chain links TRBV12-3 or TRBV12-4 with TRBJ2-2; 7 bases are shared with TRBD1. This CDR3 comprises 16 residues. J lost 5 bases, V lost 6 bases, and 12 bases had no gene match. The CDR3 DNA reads TGTGCCAGCAGGCCTTTAGGACAGGCGGAGACCGGGGAGCTGTTTTTT. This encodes CASRPLGQAETGELFF.

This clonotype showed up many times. CDR3 residues: CACGSGPEKLFF. The CDR3 nucleotides read TGTGCCTGCGGGTCGGGTCCTGAAAAACTGTTTTTT. This chain connects TRBV30 to TRBJ1-4, with D uncertain. From germline, CDR1 is GTSNPN and CDR2 SVGIG (reference sequence). The CDR3 runs 12 residues. Trimming took 6 bases from V and 7 from J, leaving 12 bases between them.

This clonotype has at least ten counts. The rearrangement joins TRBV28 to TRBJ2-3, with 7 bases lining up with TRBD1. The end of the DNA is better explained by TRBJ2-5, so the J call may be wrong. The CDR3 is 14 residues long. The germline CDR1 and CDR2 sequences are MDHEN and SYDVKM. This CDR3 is CASSFFDRAGTQYF. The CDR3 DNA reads TGTGCCAGCAGTTTCTTTGACAGGGCGGGGACCCAGTACTTC.

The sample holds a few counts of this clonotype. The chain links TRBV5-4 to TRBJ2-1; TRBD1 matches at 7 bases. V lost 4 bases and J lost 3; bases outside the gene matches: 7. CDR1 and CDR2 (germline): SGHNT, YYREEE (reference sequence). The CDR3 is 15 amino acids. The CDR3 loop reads CASSKVRGLYNEQFF. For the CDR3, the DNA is TGTGCCAGCAGCAAAGTGAGGGGGCTCTACAATGAGCAGTTCTTC. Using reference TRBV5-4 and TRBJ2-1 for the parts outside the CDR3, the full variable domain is ETGVTQSPTHLIKTRGQQVTLRCSSQSGHNTVSWYQQALGQGPQFIFQYYREEENGRGNFPPRFSGLQFPNYSSELNVNALELDDSALYLCASSKVRGLYNEQFFGPGTRLTVL.

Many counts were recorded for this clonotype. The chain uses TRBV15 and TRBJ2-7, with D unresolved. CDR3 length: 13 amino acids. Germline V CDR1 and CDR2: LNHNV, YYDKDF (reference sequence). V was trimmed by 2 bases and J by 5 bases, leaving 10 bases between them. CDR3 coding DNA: TGTGCCACCAGCAGATCCACGTGGGACGAGCAGTACTTC. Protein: CATSRSTWDEQYF.

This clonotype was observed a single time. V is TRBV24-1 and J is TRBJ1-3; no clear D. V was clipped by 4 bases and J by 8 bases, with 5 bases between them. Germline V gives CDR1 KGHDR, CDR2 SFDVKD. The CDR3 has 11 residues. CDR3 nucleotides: TGTGCCACCAGTGAGGCGGACACCATATATTTT. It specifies CATSEADTIYF.

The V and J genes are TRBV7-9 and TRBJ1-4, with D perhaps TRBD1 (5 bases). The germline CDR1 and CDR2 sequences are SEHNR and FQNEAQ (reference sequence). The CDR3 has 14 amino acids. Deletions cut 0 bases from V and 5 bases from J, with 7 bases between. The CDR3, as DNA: TGTGCCAGCAGCTTAGCACAGGAAAATGAAAAACTGTTTTTT. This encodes CASSLAQENEKLFF.

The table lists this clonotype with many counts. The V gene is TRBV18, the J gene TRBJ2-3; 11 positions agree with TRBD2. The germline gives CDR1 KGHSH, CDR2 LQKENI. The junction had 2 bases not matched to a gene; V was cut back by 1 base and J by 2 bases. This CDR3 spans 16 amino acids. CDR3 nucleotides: TGTGCCAGCTCACCACTAGCGGGAGGGCTCACAGATACGCAGTATTTT. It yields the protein CASSPLAGGLTDTQYF.

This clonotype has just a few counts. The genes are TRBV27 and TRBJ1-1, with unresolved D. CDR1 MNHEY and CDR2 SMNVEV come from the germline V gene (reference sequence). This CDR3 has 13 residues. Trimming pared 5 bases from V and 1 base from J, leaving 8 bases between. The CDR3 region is CASSPLWNTEAFF. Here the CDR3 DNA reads TGTGCCAGCAGTCCTTTGTGGAACACTGAAGCTTTCTTT.

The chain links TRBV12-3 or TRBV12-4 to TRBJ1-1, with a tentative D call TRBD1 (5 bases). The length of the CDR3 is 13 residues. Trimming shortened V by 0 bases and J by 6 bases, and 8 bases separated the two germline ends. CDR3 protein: CASSLARGAEAFF. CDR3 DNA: TGTGCCAGCAGTTTAGCTCGGGGCGCTGAAGCTTTCTTT.

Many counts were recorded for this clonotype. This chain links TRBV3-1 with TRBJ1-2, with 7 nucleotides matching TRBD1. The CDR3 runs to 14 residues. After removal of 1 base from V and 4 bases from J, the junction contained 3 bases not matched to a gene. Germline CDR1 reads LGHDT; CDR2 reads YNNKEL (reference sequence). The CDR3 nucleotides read TGTGCCAGCAGCCAAGGACGGGACAGCTATGGCTACACCTTC. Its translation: CASSQGRDSYGYTF.

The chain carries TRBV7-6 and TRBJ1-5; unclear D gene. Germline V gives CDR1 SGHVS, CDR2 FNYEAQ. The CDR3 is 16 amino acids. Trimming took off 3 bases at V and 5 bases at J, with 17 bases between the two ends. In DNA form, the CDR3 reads TGTGCCAGCAGCTTGGAGGCCGGCTCCGGGTATCAGCCCCAGCATTTT. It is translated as CASSLEAGSGYQPQHF. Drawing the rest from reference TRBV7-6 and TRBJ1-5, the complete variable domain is GAGVSQSPRYKVTKRGQDVALRCDPISGHVSLYWYRQALGQGPEFLTYFNYEAQQDKSGLPNDRFSAERPEGSISTLTIQRTEQRDSAMYRCASSLEAGSGYQPQHFGDGTRLSIL.

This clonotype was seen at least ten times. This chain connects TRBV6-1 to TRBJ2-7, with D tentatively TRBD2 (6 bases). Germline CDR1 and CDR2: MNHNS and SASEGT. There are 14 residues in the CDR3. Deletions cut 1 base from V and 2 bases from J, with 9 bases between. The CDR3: CASSEGRDPYEQYF. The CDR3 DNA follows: TGTGCCAGCAGTGAAGGGCGGGACCCCTACGAGCAGTACTTC.

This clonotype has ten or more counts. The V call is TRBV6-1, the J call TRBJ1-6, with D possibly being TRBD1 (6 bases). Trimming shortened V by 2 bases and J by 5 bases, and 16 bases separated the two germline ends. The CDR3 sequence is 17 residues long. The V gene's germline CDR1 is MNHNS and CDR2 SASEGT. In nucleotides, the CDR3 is TGTGCCAGCAGTGAATGGACCGGGACACCGAATAATTCACCCCTCCACTTT. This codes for CASSEWTGTPNNSPLHF.

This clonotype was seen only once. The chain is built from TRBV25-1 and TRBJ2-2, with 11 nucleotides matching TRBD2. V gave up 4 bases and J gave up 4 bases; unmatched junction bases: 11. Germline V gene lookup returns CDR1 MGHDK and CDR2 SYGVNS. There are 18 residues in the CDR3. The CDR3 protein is CASSVGRLAGYATGELFF. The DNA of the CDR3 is TGTGCCAGCAGTGTTGGGCGACTAGCGGGATATGCCACCGGGGAGCTGTTTTTT.